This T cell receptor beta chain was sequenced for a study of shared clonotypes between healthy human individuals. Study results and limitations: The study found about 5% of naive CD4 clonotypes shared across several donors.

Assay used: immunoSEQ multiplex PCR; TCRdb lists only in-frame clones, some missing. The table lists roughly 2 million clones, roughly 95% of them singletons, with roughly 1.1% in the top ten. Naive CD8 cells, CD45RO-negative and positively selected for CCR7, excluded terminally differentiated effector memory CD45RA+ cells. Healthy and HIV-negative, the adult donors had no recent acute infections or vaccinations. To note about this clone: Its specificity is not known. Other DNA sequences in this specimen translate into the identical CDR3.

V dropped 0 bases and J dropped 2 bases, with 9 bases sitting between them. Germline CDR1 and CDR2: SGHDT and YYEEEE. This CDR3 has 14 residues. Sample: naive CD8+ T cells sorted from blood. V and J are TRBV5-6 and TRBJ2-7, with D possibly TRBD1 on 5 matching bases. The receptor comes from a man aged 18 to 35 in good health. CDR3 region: CASSLGGSTYEQYF. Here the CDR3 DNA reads TGTGCCAGCAGCTTGGGGGGCAGTACCTACGAGCAGTACTTC. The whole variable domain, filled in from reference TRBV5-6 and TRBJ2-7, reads DAGVTQSPTHLIKTRGQQVTLRCSPKSGHDTVSWYQQALGQGPQFIFQYYEEEERQRGNFPDRFSGHQFPNYSSELNVNALLLGDSALYLCASSLGGSTYEQYFGPGTRLTVT.